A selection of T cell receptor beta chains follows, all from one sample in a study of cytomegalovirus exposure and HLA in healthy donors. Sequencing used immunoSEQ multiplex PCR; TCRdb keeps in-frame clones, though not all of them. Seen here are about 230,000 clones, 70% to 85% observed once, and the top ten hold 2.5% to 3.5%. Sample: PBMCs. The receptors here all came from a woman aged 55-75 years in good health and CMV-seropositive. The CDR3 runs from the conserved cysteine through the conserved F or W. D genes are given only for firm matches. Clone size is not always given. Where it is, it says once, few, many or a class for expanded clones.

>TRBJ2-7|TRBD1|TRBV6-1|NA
TGTGCCAGCATAAGGGGACAGGGAGGCGAGCAGTACTTC
CASIRGQGGEQYF
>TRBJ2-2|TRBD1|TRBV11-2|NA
TGTGCCAGCAGCTTAAGGGGGCGAGGTACCGGGGAGCTGTTTTTT
CASSLRGRGTGELFF
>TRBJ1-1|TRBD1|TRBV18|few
TGTGCCAGCACGATCCGGGACAGCGAGGAAGCTTTCTTT
CASTIRDSEEAFF
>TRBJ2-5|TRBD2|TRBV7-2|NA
TGTGCCAGCAGCTTTCAGGTCGGGGGGCAAGAGACCCAGTACTTC
CASSFQVGGQETQYF
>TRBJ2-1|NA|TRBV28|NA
TGTGCCAGCGGAAATCGGGGCTCCTACAATGAGCAGTTCTTC
CASGNRGSYNEQFF
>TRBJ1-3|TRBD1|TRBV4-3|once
TGCGCCAGCAGCCAAGATCTTGGACAGGCAGGCCCCATATATTTT
CASSQDLGQAGPIYF
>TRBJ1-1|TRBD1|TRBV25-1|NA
TGTGCCAGCAGAGACAGGGCGCGCACTGAAGCTTTCTTT
CASRDRARTEAFF
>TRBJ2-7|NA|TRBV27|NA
TGTGCCAGCAGTTTAGAATCCCCTCGCTACTTCTACGAGCAGTACTTC
CASSLESPRYFYEQYF
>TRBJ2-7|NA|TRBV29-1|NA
TGCAGCGTTGAACCCCGGGGCAGGGGGGATTCTGGCGAGCAGTACTTC
CSVEPRGRGDSGEQYF
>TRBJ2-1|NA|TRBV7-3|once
TGTGCCAGCAGCTTAAATTCAGGATTAGATGAGCAGTTCTTC
CASSLNSGLDEQFF
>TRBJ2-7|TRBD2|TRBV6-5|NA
TGTGCCAGCAGTTACGATAGCGGGAGATCTTTCTACGAGCAGTACTTC
CASSYDSGRSFYEQYF
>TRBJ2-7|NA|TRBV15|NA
TGTGCCACCAGCAGAGATTTACCGGGACTCAACTACGAGCAGTACTTC
CATSRDLPGLNYEQYF
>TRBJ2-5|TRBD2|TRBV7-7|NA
TGTGCCAGCAGCTTCGGGGGAGCGGGATCGGAAGAGACCCAGTACTTC
CASSFGGAGSEETQYF
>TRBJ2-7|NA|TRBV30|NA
TGTGCCTGGAGCCGAAAACAGGTGGACGAGCAGTACTTC
CAWSRKQVDEQYF
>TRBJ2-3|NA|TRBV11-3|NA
TGTGCCAGCAGCTTTGGACACTTCTCGGATACGCAGTATTTT
CASSFGHFSDTQYF
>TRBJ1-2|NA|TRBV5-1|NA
TGCGCCAGCAGCTTGGTTGGGGCAGGCTATGGCTACACCTTC
CASSLVGAGYGYTF
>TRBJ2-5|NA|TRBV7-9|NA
TGTGCCAGCAGCTTAGTGGGAGGAGTAGAGACCCAGTACTTC
CASSLVGGVETQYF
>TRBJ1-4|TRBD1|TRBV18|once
TGTGCCAGCTCAATCTTAGGTCCGGGACAGGGGAATGAAAAACTGTTTTTT
CASSILGPGQGNEKLFF
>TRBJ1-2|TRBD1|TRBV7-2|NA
TGTGCCAGCAGTCCTTACCAGGACAGGGATGGCTACACCTTC
CASSPYQDRDGYTF
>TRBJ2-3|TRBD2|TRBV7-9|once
TGTGCCAGCAGCCCAAGGACTAGCGGGGCCACAGATACGCAGTATTTT
CASSPRTSGATDTQYF
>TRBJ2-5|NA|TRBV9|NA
TGTGCCAGCAGCGGGGGGGGGCACCAAGAGACCCAGTACTTC
CASSGGGHQETQYF
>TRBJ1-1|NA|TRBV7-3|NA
TGTGCCAGCAGCTTGACAGGGAACACTGAAGCTTTCTTT
CASSLTGNTEAFF
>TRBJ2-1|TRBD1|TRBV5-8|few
TGTGCCAGCAGCCCGGCCCTAGGACAGGCGCACTACAATGAGCAGTTCTTC
CASSPALGQAHYNEQFF
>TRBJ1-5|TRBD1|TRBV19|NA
TGTGCCAGTAGTAGGGGGACAGATAGCAATCAGCCCCAGCATTTT
CASSRGTDSNQPQHF
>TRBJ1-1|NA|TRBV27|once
TGTGCCAGCAGTTTACGTGCGTACACTGAAGCTTTCTTT
CASSLRAYTEAFF
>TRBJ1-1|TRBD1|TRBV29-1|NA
TGCAGCGTGAAATTAAACAGGGGGCGCGACACTGAAGCTTTCTTT
CSVKLNRGRDTEAFF
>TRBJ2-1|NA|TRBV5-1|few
TGCGCCAGCAGCTTTCTGACAGGCCAACACAATGAGCAGTTCTTC
CASSFLTGQHNEQFF
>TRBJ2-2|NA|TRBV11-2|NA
TGTGCCAGCAGCCTCGAACAGGGTACGGGCGGGGAGCTGTTTTTT
CASSLEQGTGGELFF
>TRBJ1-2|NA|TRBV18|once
TGTGCCAGCTACCTCTCCGCTAAGCATGGCTACACCTTC
CASYLSAKHGYTF
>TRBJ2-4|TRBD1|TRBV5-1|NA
TGCGCCTCCCACAGGGGCGATTTCGTTCAGTACTTC
CASHRGDFVQYF
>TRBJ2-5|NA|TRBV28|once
TGTGCCAGTTCCATCCCCGACAGTCAAGAGACCCAGTACTTC
CASSIPDSQETQYF
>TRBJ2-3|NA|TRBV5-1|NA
TGCGCCAGCAGTTTGAGGACTGTGCCAGATACGCAGTATTTT
CASSLRTVPDTQYF
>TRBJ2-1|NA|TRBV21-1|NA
TGTGCCAGCAGCACCGGGGGGGTGGATGAGCAGTTCTTC
CASSTGGVDEQFF
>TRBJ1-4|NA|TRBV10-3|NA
TGTGCCATCAGTGATACACCGAGGACTAATGAAAAACTGTTTTTT
CAISDTPRTNEKLFF
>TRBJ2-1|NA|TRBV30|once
TGTGCCTGGACCACGGTCCTCTACAATGAGCAGTTCTTC
CAWTTVLYNEQFF
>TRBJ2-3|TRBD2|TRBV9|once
TGTGCCAGCAGCGATTTGACTAGCGGGAGTCCAGATACGCAGTATTTT
CASSDLTSGSPDTQYF
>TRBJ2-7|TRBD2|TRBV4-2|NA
TGTGCCAGCAGCCAAGTCGGGGGACTAGCGGGAGGCGAGCAGTACTTC
CASSQVGGLAGGEQYF